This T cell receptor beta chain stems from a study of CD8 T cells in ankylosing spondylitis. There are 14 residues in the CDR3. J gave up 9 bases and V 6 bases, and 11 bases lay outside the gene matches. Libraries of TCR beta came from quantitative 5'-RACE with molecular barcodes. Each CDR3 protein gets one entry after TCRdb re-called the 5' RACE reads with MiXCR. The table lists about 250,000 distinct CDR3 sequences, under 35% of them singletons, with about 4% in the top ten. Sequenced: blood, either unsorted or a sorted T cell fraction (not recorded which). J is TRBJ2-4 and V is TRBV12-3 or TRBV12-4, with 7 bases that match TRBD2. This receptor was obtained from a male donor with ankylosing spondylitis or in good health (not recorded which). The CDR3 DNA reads TGTGCCAGCAGCCCCTTTGGCCCGGGGGGCATTCAGTACTTC. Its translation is CASSPFGPGGIQYF.